The clone carrying this T cell receptor beta chain was seen once. This entry comes from a study of identical twins. Using its own MiXCR run on the 5' RACE reads, TCRdb lists one record per CDR3 protein. This table holds approximately 670,000 distinct CDR3 sequences, approximately 6.1% found once. Germline loops: CDR1 MDHEN, CDR2 SYDVKM. The ends were cut back, 7 bases at V and 9 bases at J, with 19 bases in the middle. This CDR3 has 13 amino acids. This receptor was identified in a young man in good health. The chain joins TRBV28 to TRBJ2-7; D remains unclear. The sequenced sample consisted of naive T cells sorted from blood. In DNA, the CDR3 is TGTGCCAGCACCCCAAGTCCCCGGCACGGGCAGTACTTC. Translated: CASTPSPRHGQYF.